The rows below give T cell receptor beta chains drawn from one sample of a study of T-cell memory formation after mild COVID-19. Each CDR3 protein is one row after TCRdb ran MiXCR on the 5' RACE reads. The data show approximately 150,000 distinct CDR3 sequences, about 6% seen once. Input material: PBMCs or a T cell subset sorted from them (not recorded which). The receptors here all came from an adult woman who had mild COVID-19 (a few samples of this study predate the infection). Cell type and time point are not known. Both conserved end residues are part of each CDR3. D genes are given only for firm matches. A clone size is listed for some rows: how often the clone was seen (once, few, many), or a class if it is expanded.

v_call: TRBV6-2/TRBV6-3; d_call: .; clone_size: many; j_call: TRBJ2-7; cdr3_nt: TGTGCCAGCAGTTTGACAGTTCCACCCTACGAGCAGTACTTC; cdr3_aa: CASSLTVPPYEQYF
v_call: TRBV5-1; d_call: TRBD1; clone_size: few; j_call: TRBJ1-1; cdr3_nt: TGCGCCAGCAGCTTGGGGGCAGGGGGCTTTGGTGGCACTGAAGCTTTCTTT; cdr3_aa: CASSLGAGGFGGTEAFF
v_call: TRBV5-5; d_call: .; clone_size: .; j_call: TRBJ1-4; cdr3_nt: TGTGCCAGCAGCTTGTATGGAGCTTCCGGTAATGAAAAACTGTTTTTT; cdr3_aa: CASSLYGASGNEKLFF
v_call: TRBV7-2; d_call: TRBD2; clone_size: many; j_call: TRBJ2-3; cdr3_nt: TGTGCCAGCAGCTTAGGTGGGACTACGTATTTT; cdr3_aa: CASSLGGTTYF
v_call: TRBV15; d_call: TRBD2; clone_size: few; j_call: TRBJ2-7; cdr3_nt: TGTGCCACCAGCAAAGAGCGGGGGTCCTCCTACGAGCAGTACTTC; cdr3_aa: CATSKERGSSYEQYF
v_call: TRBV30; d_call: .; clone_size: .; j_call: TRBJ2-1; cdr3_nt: TGTGCCTGGAGTGTAAGGTACTTTATTGGTTCATCCTACAATGAGCAGTTCTTC; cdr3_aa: CAWSVRYFIGSSYNEQFF
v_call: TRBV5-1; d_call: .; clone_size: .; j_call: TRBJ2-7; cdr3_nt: TGCGCCAGCAGCTTGGTGGCAGGGGCCACTGGCTACGAGCAGTACTTC; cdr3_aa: CASSLVAGATGYEQYF
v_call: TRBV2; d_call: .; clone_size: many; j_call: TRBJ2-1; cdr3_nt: TGTGCCAGCAGTGAAGCTAGCGGTTACAATGAGCAGTTCTTC; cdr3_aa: CASSEASGYNEQFF
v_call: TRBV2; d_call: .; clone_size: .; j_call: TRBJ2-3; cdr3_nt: TGTGCCAGCAGCCTAGGAAAGGCAGATACGCAGTATTTT; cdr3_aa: CASSLGKADTQYF
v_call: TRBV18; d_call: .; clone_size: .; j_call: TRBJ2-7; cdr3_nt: TGTGCCAGCTCACCAGGAGGGGGGGACTACGAGCAGTACTTC; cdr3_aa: CASSPGGGDYEQYF
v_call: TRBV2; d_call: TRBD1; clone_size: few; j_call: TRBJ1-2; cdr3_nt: TGTGCCAGCAGTGAATCTGGGACAGGGGGACCCTCCTATGGCTACACCTTC; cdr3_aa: CASSESGTGGPSYGYTF
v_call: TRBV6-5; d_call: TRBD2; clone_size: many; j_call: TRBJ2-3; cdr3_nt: TGTGCCAGCAGTTTACTCGGGTTCACGCTAGCGGGGGCCGGTACGCAGTATTTT; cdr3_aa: CASSLLGFTLAGAGTQYF
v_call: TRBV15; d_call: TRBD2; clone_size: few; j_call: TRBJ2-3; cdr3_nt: TGTGCCACCAGCCCCCGGGGACTACTACACACAGATACGCAGTATTTT; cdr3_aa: CATSPRGLLHTDTQYF
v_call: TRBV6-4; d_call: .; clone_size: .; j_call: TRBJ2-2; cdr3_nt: TGTGCCAGGAACCTCCCGGGATGGAAGACCGGGGAGCTGTTTTTT; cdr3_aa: CARNLPGWKTGELFF
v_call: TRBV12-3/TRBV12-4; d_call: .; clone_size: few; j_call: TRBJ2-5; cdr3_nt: TGTGCCAGCAGATCAACTACTGAAGAGACCCAGTACTTC; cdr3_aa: CASRSTTEETQYF
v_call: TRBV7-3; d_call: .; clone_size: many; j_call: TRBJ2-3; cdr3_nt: TGTGCCAGCAGCTTAGGGGGTACGGTCACAGATACGCAGTATTTT; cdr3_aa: CASSLGGTVTDTQYF
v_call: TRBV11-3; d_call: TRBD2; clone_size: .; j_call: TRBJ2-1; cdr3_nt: TGTGCCAGCAGCTTGGGTAGCGGGAGGGCCACGTATGAGCAGTTCTTC; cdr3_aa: CASSLGSGRATYEQFF
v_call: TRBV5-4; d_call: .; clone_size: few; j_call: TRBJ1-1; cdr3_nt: TGTGCCAGCAGCTTGGCGGGCAGGGCGAACACTGAAGCTTTCTTT; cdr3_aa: CASSLAGRANTEAFF
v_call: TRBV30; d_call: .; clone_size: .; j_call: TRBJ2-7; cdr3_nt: TGTGCCTGGAACCCAGGACACCCTTACGAGCAGTACTTC; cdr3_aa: CAWNPGHPYEQYF
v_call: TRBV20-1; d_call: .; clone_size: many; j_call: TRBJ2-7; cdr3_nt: TGCAGTGCTACGAGGGGGGACAAGAGGTCCTACGAGCAGTACTTC; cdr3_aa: CSATRGDKRSYEQYF
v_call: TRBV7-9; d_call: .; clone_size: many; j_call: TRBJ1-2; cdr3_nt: TGTGCCAGCAGCTCTGGGGAATACTATGGCTACACCTTC; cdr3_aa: CASSSGEYYGYTF
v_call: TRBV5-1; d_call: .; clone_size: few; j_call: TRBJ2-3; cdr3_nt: TGCGCCAGCAGCTTTAACGGGGTGGATACGCAGTATTTT; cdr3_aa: CASSFNGVDTQYF
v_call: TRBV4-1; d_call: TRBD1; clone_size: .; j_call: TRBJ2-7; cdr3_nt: TGCGCCAGCAGCCAAGGGAAGGGACAGGGAAGGTACGAGCAGTACTTC; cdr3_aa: CASSQGKGQGRYEQYF
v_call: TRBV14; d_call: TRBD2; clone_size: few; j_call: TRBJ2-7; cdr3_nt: TGTGCCAGTCAAGCGGGAGTCGAGCAGTACTTC; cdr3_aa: CASQAGVEQYF
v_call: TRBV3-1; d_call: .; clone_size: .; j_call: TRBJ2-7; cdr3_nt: TGTGCCAGCAGCCTCGGGACCGTAAACGGCGAGCAGTACTTC; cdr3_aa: CASSLGTVNGEQYF
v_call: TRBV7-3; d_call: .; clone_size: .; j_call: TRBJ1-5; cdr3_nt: TGTGCCAGCAGCTTAACGGCCGAGGGTTATCAGCCCCAGCATTTT; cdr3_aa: CASSLTAEGYQPQHF
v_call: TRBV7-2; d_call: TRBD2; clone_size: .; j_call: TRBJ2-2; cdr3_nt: TGTGCCAGCAGCTTAACTAGCGGTAACACCGGGGAGCTGTTTTTT; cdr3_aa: CASSLTSGNTGELFF
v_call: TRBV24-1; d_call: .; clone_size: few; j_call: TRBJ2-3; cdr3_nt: TGTGCCACCAGTGACCCTGAGGGCCGCACAGATACGCAGTATTTT; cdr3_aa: CATSDPEGRTDTQYF
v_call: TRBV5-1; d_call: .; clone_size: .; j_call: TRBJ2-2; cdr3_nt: TGCGCCAGCAGCACGGGGGAGAACACCGGGGAGCTGTTTTTT; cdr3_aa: CASSTGENTGELFF
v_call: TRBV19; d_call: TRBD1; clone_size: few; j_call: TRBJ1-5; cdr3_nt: TGTGCCAGTGCTAACAGGGGAGAGGGGAATCAGCCCCAGCATTTT; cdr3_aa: CASANRGEGNQPQHF
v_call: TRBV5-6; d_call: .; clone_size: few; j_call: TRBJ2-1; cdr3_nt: TGTGCCAGCAGCTTCGCCCCAAACAGGGAGGGGGGTGAGCAGTTCTTC; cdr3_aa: CASSFAPNREGGEQFF
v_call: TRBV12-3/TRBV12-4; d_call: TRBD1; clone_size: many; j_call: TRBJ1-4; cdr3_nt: TGTGCCAGCAGTTTTTCCAGGGGGATTGAAAAACTGTTTTTT; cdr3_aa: CASSFSRGIEKLFF
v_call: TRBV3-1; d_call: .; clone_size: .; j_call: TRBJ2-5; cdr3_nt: TGTGCCAGCAGCCCCCGGACGGGGGGCCTGAGGGAGACCCAGTACTTC; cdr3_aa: CASSPRTGGLRETQYF
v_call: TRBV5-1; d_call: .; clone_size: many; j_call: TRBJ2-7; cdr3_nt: TGCGCCAGCAGGCTACAGGAAGGACTCTACGAGCAGTACTTC; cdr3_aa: CASRLQEGLYEQYF
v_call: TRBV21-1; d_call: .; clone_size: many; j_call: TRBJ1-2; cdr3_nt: TGTGCCAGCAGCGCCCCCAGAACCCGGACAGGGTGCGGCGATGGCTACACCTTC; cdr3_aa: CASSAPRTRTGCGDGYTF
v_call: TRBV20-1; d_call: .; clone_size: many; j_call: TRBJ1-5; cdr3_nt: TGCAGTGCTAATCGGGGGTCGGGAGGTTACGGCAATCAGCCCCAGCATTTT; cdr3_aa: CSANRGSGGYGNQPQHF
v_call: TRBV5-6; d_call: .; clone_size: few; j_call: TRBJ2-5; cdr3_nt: TGTGCCAGCAGCTTGACCCCAGGGGTCAGGGAGACCCAGTACTTC; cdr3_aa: CASSLTPGVRETQYF
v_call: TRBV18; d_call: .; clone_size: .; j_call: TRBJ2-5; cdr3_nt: TGTGCCAGCTCACCGGCCAGGACAGCGCAAGAGACCCAGTACTTC; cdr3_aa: CASSPARTAQETQYF
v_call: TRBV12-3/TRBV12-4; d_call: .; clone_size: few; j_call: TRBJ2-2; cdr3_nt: TGTGCCAGCAGTTCAGGGGCGGGGTACACCGGGGAGCTGTTTTTT; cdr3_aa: CASSSGAGYTGELFF
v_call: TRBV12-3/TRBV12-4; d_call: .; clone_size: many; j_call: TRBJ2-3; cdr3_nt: TGTGCCAGCAGCCACGGTGATACGCAGTATTTT; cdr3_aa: CASSHGDTQYF
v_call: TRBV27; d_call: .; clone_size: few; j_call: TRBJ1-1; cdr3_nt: TGTGCCAGCAGTTTGCACAGAGTAAACACTGAAGCTTTCTTT; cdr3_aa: CASSLHRVNTEAFF
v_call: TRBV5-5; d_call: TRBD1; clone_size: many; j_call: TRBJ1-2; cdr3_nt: TGTGCCAGCAGCTTGGCCAGGGGGCTGTCATATGGCTACACCTTC; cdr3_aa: CASSLARGLSYGYTF
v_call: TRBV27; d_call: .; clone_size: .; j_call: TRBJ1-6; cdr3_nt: TGTGCCAGCAGTTGGAAGGACAGTTATAATTCACCCCTCCACTTT; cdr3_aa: CASSWKDSYNSPLHF
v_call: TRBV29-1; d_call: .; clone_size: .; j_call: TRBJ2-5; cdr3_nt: TGCAGCGCCCGGGACGCAGAGACCCAGTACTTC; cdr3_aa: CSARDAETQYF
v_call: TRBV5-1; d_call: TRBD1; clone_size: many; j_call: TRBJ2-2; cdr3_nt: TGCGCCAGCCAACGGGACAGAGTCACCGGGGAGCTGTTTTTT; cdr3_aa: CASQRDRVTGELFF
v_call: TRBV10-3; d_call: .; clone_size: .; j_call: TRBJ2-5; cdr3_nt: TGTGCCATCAGTGAGTCCGGGGGGACCCAGTACTTC; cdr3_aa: CAISESGGTQYF
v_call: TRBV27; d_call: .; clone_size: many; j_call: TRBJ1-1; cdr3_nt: TGTGCCAGCAGGTCGGGAGGCACGAACACTGAAGCTTTCTTT; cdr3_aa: CASRSGGTNTEAFF
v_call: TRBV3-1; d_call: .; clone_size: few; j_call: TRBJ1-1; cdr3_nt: TGTGCCAGCAGCCAAGAGGAGGAGAACACTGAAGCTTTCTTT; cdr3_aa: CASSQEEENTEAFF
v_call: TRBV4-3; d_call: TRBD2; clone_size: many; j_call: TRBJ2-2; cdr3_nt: TGCGCCAGCAGCCAGGGACTAGATCGGGGCGGGGAGCTGTTTTTT; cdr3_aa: CASSQGLDRGGELFF
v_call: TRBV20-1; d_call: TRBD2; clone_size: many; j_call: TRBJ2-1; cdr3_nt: TGCAGTGCTCCCGGGACTAGCGGACCAGGGCAGTTCTTC; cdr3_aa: CSAPGTSGPGQFF
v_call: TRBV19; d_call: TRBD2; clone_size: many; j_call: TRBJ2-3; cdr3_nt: TGTGCCAGTAGTTTGGGACTAGCGGATACGCAGTATTTT; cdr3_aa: CASSLGLADTQYF
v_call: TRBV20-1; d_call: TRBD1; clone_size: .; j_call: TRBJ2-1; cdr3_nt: TGCAGTGCTGGATCTCGACAGGGGGCGAGAAATGAGCAGTTCTTC; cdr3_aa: CSAGSRQGARNEQFF
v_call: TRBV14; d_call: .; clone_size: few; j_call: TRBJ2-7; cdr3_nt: TGTGCCAGCAGCCAAGATTCGAGGAAGAGACGCGAGCAGTACTTC; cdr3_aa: CASSQDSRKRREQYF
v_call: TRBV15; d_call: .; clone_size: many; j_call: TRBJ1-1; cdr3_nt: TGTGCCACCAGCTCACCTAGCGGGGCTTTGGAGACTGAAGCTTTCTTT; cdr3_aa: CATSSPSGALETEAFF
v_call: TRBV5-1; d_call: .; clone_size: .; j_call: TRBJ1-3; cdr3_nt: TGCGCCAGCAGCTTGGGGACCGGGCTCGGAAACACCATATATTTT; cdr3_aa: CASSLGTGLGNTIYF
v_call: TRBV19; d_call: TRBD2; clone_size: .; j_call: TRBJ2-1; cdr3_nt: TGTGCCAGTAGTATAGTTAAGCGGGGCCTCCGCAATGAGCAGTTCTTC; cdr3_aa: CASSIVKRGLRNEQFF
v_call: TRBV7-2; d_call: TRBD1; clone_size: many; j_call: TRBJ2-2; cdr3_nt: TGTGCCAGCAGCCTCCTGGGACAGGGCATCAACACCGGGGAGCTGTTTTTT; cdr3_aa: CASSLLGQGINTGELFF
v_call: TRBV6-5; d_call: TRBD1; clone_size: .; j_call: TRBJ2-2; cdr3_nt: TGTGCCAGCAGTAACCGGGACAGACCCACCGGGGAGCTGTTTTTT; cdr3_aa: CASSNRDRPTGELFF